Below, one T cell receptor beta chain is given with its context. Its cognate antigen has yet to be identified. No base-level quality is on record; no much larger clone is a single base apart. This sample is drawn from a study of cytomegalovirus exposure and HLA in healthy donors (dated by TCRdb to about 2017). Looking at the study overall: According to a later analysis, one platform produced both the approximately 110 validation repertoires and the roughly 650 repertoires of the first cohort. The study aimed to test whether signatures of past pathogen exposure could be identified by cataloging public T cell receptors. In addition to the first cohort of around 670 subjects, a separate validation cohort of 120 different subjects was used. To predict cytomegalovirus infection status, the study combined high-throughput TCR immunosequencing, statistical association of individual TCRs with disease status, and machine learning.

Overall study outcomes, separate from this receptor: The validation cohort had no HLA typing available for a later analysis, so co-occurrence within that cohort was assessed over all 120 or so repertoires. While some public TCRs were present in many individuals, most TCR sequences turned up only very rarely across donors. In vitro tests confirmed that a few of the cytomegalovirus-associated TCR beta chains recognize cytomegalovirus antigens. In a later analysis, TCRs clustered in the first cohort were found to also tend to co-occur in the roughly 120 validation repertoires, with approximately 95% of cluster scores above 0. The classifier was reported to diagnose cytomegalovirus status with high specificity and sensitivity in both the original cohort and the validation cohort. The study gave a list of roughly 150 TCR beta chains associated with cytomegalovirus. According to the authors, the approach could potentially be generalized to other disease states and immunological phenotypes.

The method was the immunoSEQ multiplex PCR assay. Per the source publication's procedure: A statistical classification framework was built to diagnose cytomegalovirus status from the catalog of TCR beta chain sequences. In its TCRdb copy, this immuneACCESS table keeps in-frame sequences only and misses some clones. Where compared with another copy, unresolved V genes explain less than half of these, and the others have no known cause. V and J calls and clone size follow that table, whereas D and trimming were derived from the DNA. The sample has around 190,000 clones on record, around 80% of them singletons. The ten largest clones represent less than 1.5% of the sample. The donors belonged to the validation cohort of about 110 subjects, which was separate from the roughly 700-subject first cohort. The sequenced sample consisted of PBMCs. This sequence was found in a woman aged 30 to 39 in good health and CMV-seronegative.

The DNA sequence is as follows: TGTGCCAGCGGAGGGGGCGGTTTAAATGAAAAACTGTTTTTT. Its translation is CASGGGGLNEKLFF. The rearranged segments are TRBV6-1 and TRBJ1-4; the central 7 bases match TRBD1. Germline trimming: 8 bases from V, 5 bases from J; junction bases outside gene matches: 8. CDR1 and CDR2, looked up from the germline V gene, are MNHNS and SASEGT. The CDR3 runs 14 residues from the cysteine to the phenylalanine. This entry keeps only the CDR3 DNA: 42 bases, framed from base 1.